Listed here are 13 T cell receptor beta chains from one sample, sequenced in a study of T cells in tuberculosis. Only in-frame clones appear in the TCRdb table, and some are missing; sequencing was by immunoSEQ multiplex PCR. Of tens of thousands of clones listed, about 85% were seen once; the top ten hold more than 13%. Documented time point: new active TB diagnosis, blood taken before or within 7 days of starting treatment. The source material was PBMCs, sampled at tuberculosis diagnosis. The receptors come from an adult with tuberculosis.

This CDR3 is CASSERLAGGPGDEQYF. The DNA for the CDR3 is TGTGCCAGCAGTGAAAGGCTAGCGGGAGGGCCAGGCGACGAGCAGTACTTC. This chain uses TRBV2 with TRBJ2-7; 12 bases are shared with TRBD2. The CDR3 contains 17 residues. J was trimmed by 5 bases and V by 2 bases; bases with no gene match: 10. Germline V CDR1 and CDR2: SNHLY, FYNNEI.

The genes are TRBV7-2 and TRBJ2-7, with TRBD1 identical over 9 bases. The CDR3 totals 14 residues. Losses at the gene ends were 5 bases for V and 2 bases for J; bases not matched to a gene: 4. Germline V lookup: CDR1 SGHTA, CDR2 FQGNSA. The CDR3: CASSGGDRAYEQYF. CDR3 in DNA: TGTGCCAGCAGCGGGGGGGACAGGGCCTACGAGCAGTACTTC.

The CDR3: CSAGTGVNTEAFF. CDR3 coding DNA: TGCAGCGCTGGGACAGGCGTGAACACTGAAGCTTTCTTT. The V and J genes are TRBV29-1 and TRBJ1-1, with 8 positions matching TRBD1. Germline lookup yields CDR1 SQVTM and CDR2 ANQGSEA. Losses at the gene ends were 7 bases for V and 0 bases for J; bases not matched to a gene: 4. The CDR3 runs 13 residues.

The chain carries TRBV10-3 and TRBJ1-1; no definite D call. Germline CDR1 and CDR2: ENHRY and SYGVKD. The CDR3 consists of 15 residues. The V end was cut by 0 bases, the J end by 3 bases, with 11 bases between. This CDR3 reads CAISESREEDTEAFF. CDR3 DNA: TGTGCCATCAGTGAGTCCCGGGAGGAGGACACTGAAGCTTTCTTT.

This clone was observed once. The genes are TRBV4-2 and TRBJ1-3; no clear D gene. This CDR3 has 17 amino acids. Germline V gene sequence: CDR1 LGHNA, CDR2 YNFKEQ. Between the trimmed V and J ends, which lost 0 bases and 0 bases, there was a span of 12 bases. The CDR3 region has the DNA TGTGCCAGCAGCCAAGAGCCGTCGCGGCACTCTGGAAACACCATATATTTT. Protein: CASSQEPSRHSGNTIYF.

V is TRBV5-4 and J is TRBJ2-7; 14 bases fit TRBD2. The CDR3 extends over 15 amino acids. The germline V gene has CDR1 SGHNT and CDR2 YYREEE (reference sequence). Trimming at V came to 2 bases and at J to 4 bases, leaving 2 bases not matched to a gene. The CDR3 DNA reads TGTGCCAGCAGCTTAGGGACTAGCGGGGGATACGAGCAGTACTTC. Translated, it gives CASSLGTSGGYEQYF. The full variable domain, in which reference TRBV5-4 and TRBJ2-7 provide the parts outside the CDR3, is ETGVTQSPTHLIKTRGQQVTLRCSSQSGHNTVSWYQQALGQGPQFIFQYYREEENGRGNFPPRFSGLQFPNYSSELNVNALELDDSALYLCASSLGTSGGYEQYFGPGTRLTVT.

This clone has a handful of counts. This chain links TRBV6-1 with TRBJ1-2, with 7 bases identical to TRBD1. Looked up from germline, CDR1 is MNHNS and CDR2 is SASEGT. The J segment lost 4 bases and the V segment lost 5 bases, leaving 10 bases of the junction unmatched. CDR3 size: 15 residues. The CDR3 protein is CASSIQTGTAYGYTF. In DNA, the CDR3 is TGTGCCAGCAGTATTCAAACCGGGACAGCCTATGGCTACACCTTC.

The chain is built from TRBV27 and TRBJ1-1; D is perhaps TRBD1 (5 bases). The CDR3 is 15 residues long. V dropped 3 bases and J dropped 5 bases, with 16 bases sitting between them. From germline, CDR1 is MNHEY and CDR2 SMNVEV (reference sequence). CDR3 nucleotides: TGTGCCAGCAGTTTTCGGGGCGGGGGTGGGACTGAAGCTTTCTTT. Protein sequence: CASSFRGGGGTEAFF.

The chain couples TRBV29-1 to TRBJ2-1; 12 bases fit TRBD2. Trimming removed 4 bases from V and 8 bases from J; junction bases left unmatched: 9. The CDR3 runs to 15 residues. CDR1 and CDR2 from the germline V gene are SQVTM and ANQGSEA. CDR3 sequence reads: CSVGVWTSGTDEQFF. The CDR3 DNA reads as TGCAGCGTTGGGGTCTGGACTAGCGGGACCGATGAGCAGTTCTTC.

V usage is TRBV25-1 and J usage is TRBJ2-4, with D perhaps matching TRBD1 (5 bases). Looked up from germline, CDR1 is MGHDK and CDR2 is SYGVNS. This CDR3 is built from 16 residues. V was clipped by 4 bases and J by 0 bases, with 13 bases between them. The CDR3 nucleotides are TGTGCCAGCAGTGCTGACAGCGACCTAGCCAAAAACATTCAGTACTTC. Translating it yields CASSADSDLAKNIQYF. The full variable domain, its missing parts supplied by reference TRBV25-1 and TRBJ2-4, is EADIYQTPRYLVIGTGKKITLECSQTMGHDKMYWYQQDPGMELHLIHYSYGVNSTEKGDLSSESTVSRIRTEHFPLTLESARPSHTSQYLCASSADSDLAKNIQYFGAGTRLSVL.

The CDR3 is CSVEISGKNDEQYF. DNA for the CDR3: TGCAGCGTTGAAATCTCGGGTAAGAACGACGAGCAGTACTTC. The V and J genes are TRBV29-1 and TRBJ2-7; no firm D call. The CDR3 loop spans 14 amino acids. The V end lost 2 bases, the J end lost 5 bases, and 16 bases lay between the germline ends. CDR1 and CDR2 from the germline V gene are SQVTM and ANQGSEA.

In its sample, this clone was seen a few times. The gene calls are TRBV6-6 and TRBJ2-1, with TRBD1 identical over 10 bases. With 5 bases clipped from V and 7 bases from J, the junction kept 11 bases outside the gene matches. CDR3 size: 16 residues. Germline V gene sequence: CDR1 MNHNY, CDR2 SVGAGI (reference sequence). The CDR3 DNA follows: TGTGCCAGCAGTCGCAGACAGGGGGCGAACCTAAATGAGCAGTTCTTC. This sequence encodes CASSRRQGANLNEQFF.

The chain carries TRBV6-6 and TRBJ1-1, with 7 bases matching TRBD1. J lost 4 bases, V lost 5 bases, and 4 bases had no gene match. CDR1 MNHNY and CDR2 SVGAGI come from the germline V gene (reference sequence). This CDR3 contains 13 residues. CDR3 bases: TGTGCCAGCAGTAACGCAGGGGGCACTGAAGCTTTCTTT. Its protein product is CASSNAGGTEAFF.